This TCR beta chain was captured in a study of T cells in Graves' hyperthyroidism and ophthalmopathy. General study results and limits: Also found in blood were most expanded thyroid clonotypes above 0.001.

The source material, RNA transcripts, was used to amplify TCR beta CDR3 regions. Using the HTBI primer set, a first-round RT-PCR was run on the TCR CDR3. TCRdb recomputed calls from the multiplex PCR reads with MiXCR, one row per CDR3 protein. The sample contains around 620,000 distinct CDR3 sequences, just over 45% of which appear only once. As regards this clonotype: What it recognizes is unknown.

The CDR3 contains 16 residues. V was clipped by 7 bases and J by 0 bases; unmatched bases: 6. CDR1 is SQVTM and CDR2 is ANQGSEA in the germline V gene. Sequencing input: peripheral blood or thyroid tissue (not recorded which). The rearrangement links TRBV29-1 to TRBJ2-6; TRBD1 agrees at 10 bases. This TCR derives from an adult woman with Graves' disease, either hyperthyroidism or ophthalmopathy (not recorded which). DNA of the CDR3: TGCAGCGCCAAGGGACAGGGGAGCTCTGGGGCCAACGTCCTGACTTTC. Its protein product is CSAKGQGSSGANVLTF.